Below, 13 T cell receptor beta chains from the same sample are listed, as sequenced in a study of blood T cells in healthy people across ages. The authors ran a second PCR of about 7 to 12 cycles using a sample-barcoded 5' primer and a J-beta primer mix. MiXCR, run by TCRdb on the 5' RACE reads, gives a single entry per CDR3 protein. The sample lists 700,000 to 800,000 distinct CDR3 sequences, around 46% occurring once. The specimen sequenced was blood. The receptor set was obtained from a woman aged 55-70 years in good health.

This chain connects TRBV11-1 to TRBJ2-5; no clear D. The ends were cut back, 4 bases at V and 4 bases at J, with 13 bases in the middle. Germline values: CDR1 SGHAT, CDR2 FQDESV (reference sequence). CDR3 length: 14 amino acids. CDR3 residues: CASSSPYAGETQYF. In DNA form, the CDR3 reads TGTGCCAGCAGCTCTCCCTATGCCGGAGAGACCCAGTACTTC.

This clonotype was detected once. J is TRBJ2-5 and V is TRBV10-3, with D tentatively TRBD2 (6 bases). The J call could be wrong; TRBJ2-7 is a better fit for the DNA end. The germline V gene has CDR1 ENHRY and CDR2 SYGVKD. CDR3 length: 13 residues. Here the CDR3 DNA reads TGTGCCATCAGGCGGGGAAAGGGCTACGAGCAGTACTTC. Translating gives CAIRRGKGYEQYF.

The DNA for the CDR3 is TGCAGCGTTGGTATAGCCATGAACACTGAAGCTTTCTTT. Its protein is CSVGIAMNTEAFF. The chain combines TRBV29-1 with TRBJ1-1; D is unclear. Germline CDR1 and CDR2: SQVTM and ANQGSEA. With 4 bases removed from V and 0 bases from J, the gap between germline ends came to 9 bases. The CDR3 consists of 13 residues.

This chain joins TRBV18 and TRBJ2-3; 9 bases fit TRBD2. CDR1 KGHSH and CDR2 LQKENI come from the germline V gene. The V segment lost 1 base and the J segment 4 bases; nucleotides outside the gene matches: 9. This CDR3 has 17 residues. CDR3 amino acids: CASSPQRGDDVADTQYF. In DNA, the CDR3 is TGTGCCAGCTCACCACAGCGGGGGGACGACGTTGCAGATACGCAGTATTTT.

The V call is TRBV4-1, the J call TRBJ2-3, with D tentatively TRBD1 (5 bases). V lost 1 base, J lost 3 bases, and 14 bases lay in between. This CDR3 spans 16 amino acids. Germline values: CDR1 MGHRA, CDR2 YSYEKL. The CDR3 bases are TGCGCCAGCAGCCAAGTGAACAGGAAGATGACAGATACGCAGTATTTT. Its protein product is CASSQVNRKMTDTQYF.

The V gene is TRBV18, the J gene TRBJ1-2; no definite D call. Germline loops: CDR1 KGHSH, CDR2 LQKENI. The ends were cut back, 3 bases at V and 8 bases at J, with 13 bases in the middle. The CDR3 totals 13 residues. The chain's CDR3 is CASSPGDRRGYTF. DNA of the CDR3: TGTGCCAGCTCACCTGGTGACCGACGGGGCTACACCTTC.

This clonotype was seen a single time. Possible read error: a much larger clone is one base away. The V call is TRBV7-3, the J call TRBJ2-7; D might be TRBD1 (6 bases). This CDR3 is 14 amino acids long. Trimming removed 5 bases from V and 7 bases from J, with 18 bases in between. Germline CDR1 is SGHTA and CDR2 is FQGTGA. For the CDR3, the DNA is TGTGCCAGCAGCGCCGGACAGAACGACAATGAGCAGTACTTC. This translates into CASSAGQNDNEQYF.

This clonotype was detected once. The genes are TRBV3-1 and TRBJ2-3, with D perhaps assigned TRBD1 or TRBD2 (5 bases each). Germline lookup yields CDR1 LGHDT and CDR2 YNNKEL (reference sequence). With 2 bases removed from V and 0 bases from J, the gap between germline ends came to 9 bases. The CDR3 totals 15 residues. CDR3 sequence reads: CASSQTGGSTDTQYF. CDR3 in DNA: TGTGCCAGCAGCCAAACAGGAGGTAGCACAGATACGCAGTATTTT.

The chain joins TRBV11-2 to TRBJ2-6, with D tentatively TRBD2 (5 bases). The CDR3 sequence is 15 residues long. V was cut by 5 bases and J by 2 bases, with 10 bases left in between. CDR1 and CDR2 (germline): SGHAT, FQNNGV. CDR3 sequence (DNA): TGTGCCAGCAGCCCCCTCGGGACTGGGGCCAACGTCCTGACTTTC. It is translated as CASSPLGTGANVLTF.

The sample holds a few counts of this clonotype. This rearrangement joins TRBV18 to TRBJ2-3; 10 bases match TRBD1. CDR3 length: 17 residues. With 1 base clipped from V and 5 bases from J, the junction kept 9 bases outside the gene matches. Germline V lookup: CDR1 KGHSH, CDR2 LQKENI. The CDR3 is CASSPRPTGGGLDTQYF. The CDR3, as DNA: TGTGCCAGCTCACCACGCCCGACAGGGGGCGGTCTAGATACGCAGTATTTT.

This clonotype has more than one count but fewer than ten. The V and J genes are TRBV12-3 or TRBV12-4 and TRBJ2-2; 10 nucleotides match TRBD2. V lost 4 bases to trimming and J lost 3 bases; unmatched junction nucleotides: 2. The CDR3 spans 15 residues. As DNA, the CDR3 is TGTGCCAGCAGTTGGACTAGCGGATACACCGGGGAGCTGTTTTTT. It codes for CASSWTSGYTGELFF.

This clonotype was seen a handful of times. V usage is TRBV7-2 and J usage is TRBJ2-5; the match to TRBD2 covers 13 bases. Germline V lookup: CDR1 SGHTA, CDR2 FQGNSA. J gave up 5 bases and V 5 bases, and 11 bases lay outside the gene matches. The CDR3 is 17 amino acids. CDR3 DNA: TGTGCCAGCAGCCGATATGAGAGGACTAGCGGGAGCGAGACCCAGTACTTC. Its protein product is CASSRYERTSGSETQYF.

The chain links TRBV2 to TRBJ2-7, with 7 bases that match TRBD2. Germline values: CDR1 SNHLY, CDR2 FYNNEI. V lost 11 bases to trimming and J lost 0 bases; unmatched junction nucleotides: 4. CDR3 length equals 12 residues. This CDR3 reads CAGKRDSYEQYF. The CDR3 DNA reads TGTGCCGGTAAGCGGGACTCCTACGAGCAGTACTTC.